This T cell receptor (beta chain) was identified in a study of T cell changes during pregnancy in multiple sclerosis. The count of this clone is one. Generated by immunoSEQ multiplex PCR, the TCRdb table keeps only in-frame clones and is missing some. The sample lists around 45,000 clones; approximately 91% were seen once. The TCR originated in a female donor with multiple sclerosis, enrolled in a pregnancy study. Sequences were derived from CD4+ T cells from peripheral blood mononuclear cells, sampled before pregnancy.

CDR3 bases: TGTGCCAGCAGGAAGGACTTCTCCTACGAGCAGTACTTC. This codes for CASRKDFSYEQYF. The chain couples TRBV6-5 to TRBJ2-7; D possibly corresponds to TRBD2 (5 bases). Trimming took 6 bases from V and 0 from J, leaving 9 bases between them. The CDR3 extends over 13 amino acids. Germline V gene lookup returns CDR1 MNHEY and CDR2 SVGAGI.